The clone carrying this T cell receptor (beta chain) is medium-sized within its sample. This sample is part of a study of T cell repertoires in aging, cancer and after chemotherapy. Background on the study: Repeat sampling of healthy donors over several months to years showed clear clonal overlap.

Amplification of TCR beta used genomic DNA extracted from peripheral blood. V was clipped by 6 bases and J by 9 bases, with 14 bases between them. CDR1 and CDR2 from the germline V gene are MNHEY and SVGAGI. CDR3 length: 12 residues. A mixed TRB-A/B primer pool amplified rearranged TRB by multiplex touch-down PCR. A single record per CDR3 protein comes from TCRdb applying MiXCR to the multiplex PCR reads. Of several thousand distinct CDR3 sequences in the sample, 33% were seen once. V usage is TRBV6-5 and J usage is TRBJ1-1; no definite D call. Sequencing was carried out using blood. The receptor's source is a human donor in good health. The donor label of this sample is uncertain. The CDR3 reads CASSSPATQAFF. The CDR3 nucleotides read TGTGCCAGCAGCTCACCGGCAACCCAAGCTTTCTTT.